This T cell receptor beta chain was obtained from a study of molecular identifiers for immune sequencing clone quantification. With listed TCR primers and previously described methods, bulk TCR libraries were prepared. TCRdb ran MiXCR on the PCR reads and lists one entry per CDR3 protein. The sample shows approximately 40,000 distinct CDR3 sequences, 20% to 25% of them seen only once. The V gene's germline CDR1 is LNHDA and CDR2 SQIVND (reference sequence). Trimming removed 7 bases from V and 3 bases from J, with 12 bases in between. CDR3 size: 13 residues. Libraries used roughly 20,000 to 1,100,000 sorted naive CD8 T cells and 10%, 30% or 50% RNA input. This clonotype was seen repeatedly, ten times or more.

This sequence was found in a human donor in good health. Some libraries in this study had Jurkat cell RNA spiked in. V gene TRBV19 combines with J gene TRBJ1-1; D remains unclear. Sequencing was done on a sample of naive CD8+ T cells from blood, with Jurkat cell RNA spiked in. Indicated subset: FACS-sorted CD8+CD4-CCR7+CD45RA+ naive T cells. In DNA form, the CDR3 reads TGTGCCAGTAATCTAGGACTGTACACTGAAGCTTTCTTT. As protein: CASNLGLYTEAFF.